The T cell receptor (beta chain) described here comes from a study of blood T cell repertoires in COVID-19. The repertoire was sequenced with immunoSEQ multiplex PCR; TCRdb's copy has only in-frame clones and lacks some. This table has more than 85,000 clones, 75% to 90% appearing once. Germline V gene lookup returns CDR1 MNHEY and CDR2 SVGAGI. V shed 5 bases and J shed 1 base, with 15 bases lying between them. This CDR3 comprises 15 residues. Sample: peripheral blood. The rearrangement joins TRBV6-5 to TRBJ2-7, with a weak D call TRBD1 (6 bases). This clonotype was obtained from a human donor in a cohort sampled during active COVID-19. The CDR3 region has the DNA TGTGCCAGCAGTCCAAGGGGGAGCCAATCCTACGAGCAGTACTTC. This encodes CASSPRGSQSYEQYF.